This T cell receptor (beta chain) was identified in a study of T cells after yellow fever vaccination (dated by TCRdb to between 2017 and 2020). In terms of the full investigation: The SMART-Seq v4 Ultra Low Input RNA kit was used to prepare libraries from fractions with low cell numbers. Bulk TCR alpha and beta repertoires were sequenced longitudinally to track T-cell clones before and after primary and booster YFV17D yellow fever vaccination. Two healthy male donors, one aged 18 to 30 and one aged 30 to 40 years, were included in the cohort. Blood was drawn at multiple timepoints before and after primary and secondary immunization, with bulk PBMC replicates and cell subsets isolated.

Details on this clonotype: This receptor's antigen is unknown. No base quality values were provided; no much bigger clone lies one nucleotide off.

The intended sense of this specimen's treatment or condition label: live attenuated yellow fever vaccine strain. At each blood-draw timepoint, two biological replicates of bulk PBMCs were obtained. A standard Ficoll-Paque protocol was used to isolate PBMCs from peripheral blood. TriZol was used to extract RNA from bulk PBMCs, from CD4 and CD8 fractions, and from dextramer-positive and dextramer-negative fractions. CDR1 and CDR2, looked up from the germline V gene (reference sequence), are GTSNPN and SVGIG. V loses 5 bases of germline sequence and J loses 3 bases, and the interval between the two ends is 18 bases. The CDR3 numbers 15 residues from cysteine through phenylalanine. Just CDR3 DNA is preserved here, 45 bases in frame from base 1. Sequencing used an Illumina NovaSeq 6000. TCR cDNA was synthesized by 5'RACE template switching, through which a universal primer site and unique molecular identifiers were introduced. Priming of cDNA synthesis was performed from both the TCR alpha and TCR beta constant segments. Library amplification used two PCR steps, and the second PCR step added sample barcodes and sequencing adapters. Sequencing of libraries was done on Illumina HiSeq 2500 (2x100 bp) or NovaSeq (2x150 bp). As for the original processing: Reads were demultiplexed and collapsed into UMI consensus sequences with MIGEC, and V(D)J alignment was performed with MiXCR. Vaccine-responding clonotypes were defined with edgeR using replicate PBMC samples, requiring FDR below 0.01 and a log2 fold change above 5 up to day 15. Bulk clonotypes were assigned CD4 or CD8 identity according to which sequenced CD4 or CD8 repertoire held them at higher abundance. The public reads were quality trimmed at Q25 with fastp and then assembled into clones with MiXCR by TCRdb, keeping productive beta chains. Each entry merges the rows of one CDR3 protein and shows their most common DNA and genes. It is TCRdb's table, rather than the study itself, that gives the V and J calls and clone size. Here the sample has some 400,000 distinct CDR3 sequences; around a sixth occur a single time. 18% of the sample goes to the ten largest clones.

General findings and caveats noted by the study authors: Computational filtering was needed because FACS-sorted repertoires could contain abundant contaminating clonotypes from the bulk population. The secondary T-cell response was found to be weaker but faster than the primary response, with a peak reached on day 5 rather than on day 15. The study included only a couple of donors, which limits how far the findings can be generalized. Most clones expanded after primary vaccination were re-detected after the booster (approximately 96% of CD4 and roughly 87% of CD8), suggesting broad memory maintenance. A small share of clonotypes occurred in both CD4 and CD8 compartments, likely arising from convergent recombination.

The clonotype was recovered from a man between 18 and 35 years old who received the YFV17D yellow fever vaccine. This material consisted of PBMCs, taken before the yellow fever booster vaccination. The V and J segments used are TRBV30 and TRBJ2-3, with a weak D call of TRBD1 (6 bases match). CDR3 reads: CAWAPTGNGTDTQYF. The nucleotide sequence is TGTGCCTGGGCCCCCACAGGGAATGGGACAGATACGCAGTATTTT.